Listed below are T cell receptor beta chains from one sample, sequenced in a study of blood T cells in healthy people across ages. TCRdb analysed the 5' RACE reads with MiXCR anew, one entry per CDR3 protein. Among approximately 730,000 distinct CDR3 sequences listed, roughly two fifths were seen once. Sequenced sample: blood. The receptors come from a woman aged 60 to 75 in good health. The CDR3 runs from the conserved cysteine through the conserved F or W. A D gene is named only where the DNA matches it firmly. Clone size is given for some rows only: seen once, a few or many times, or a class if the clone is expanded.

D gene,V gene,clone size,J gene,CDR3 protein,CDR3 DNA
NA,TRBV2,NA,TRBJ2-1,CAGAGVLSNYNEQFF,TGTGCCGGAGCAGGGGTTTTGTCAAACTACAATGAGCAGTTCTTC
TRBD2,TRBV20-1,NA,TRBJ2-1,CSADSGGAYNEQFF,TGCAGTGCGGACAGCGGGGGGGCTTACAATGAGCAGTTCTTC
TRBD2,TRBV18,NA,TRBJ2-1,CASSPGLVETQFF,TGTGCCAGCTCACCCGGACTAGTGGAGACCCAGTTCTTC
NA,TRBV3-1,NA,TRBJ2-1,CASSQVVSGEQFF,TGTGCCAGCAGCCAAGTGGTGAGCGGGGAGCAGTTCTTC
NA,TRBV11-1,NA,TRBJ1-1,CASSFNPVTEAFF,TGTGCCAGCAGCTTTAATCCGGTGACTGAAGCTTTCTTT
NA,TRBV30,NA,TRBJ2-7,CAGSVGGHEQYF,TGTGCCGGGAGTGTGGGGGGACACGAGCAGTACTTC
TRBD1,TRBV5-1,NA,TRBJ2-7,CASSRGQGSSSYEQYF,TGCGCCAGCAGCAGGGGACAGGGCTCCTCTAGCTACGAGCAGTACTTC
NA,TRBV11-3,NA,TRBJ2-1,CASSLSDVYNEQFF,TGTGCCAGCAGCCTCTCAGATGTTTACAATGAGCAGTTCTTC
TRBD2,TRBV6-2/TRBV6-3,few,TRBJ2-7,CASSRTGLADSYEQYF,TGTGCCAGCAGCAGAACTGGACTAGCGGACTCCTACGAGCAGTACTTC
NA,TRBV9,NA,TRBJ1-5,CASGRSSNQPQHF,TGTGCCAGTGGTAGGAGTAGCAATCAGCCCCAGCATTTT
TRBD2,TRBV27,few,TRBJ2-1,CASSPILAGGPNEQFF,TGTGCCAGCAGTCCCATACTAGCGGGAGGGCCCAATGAGCAGTTCTTC
NA,TRBV2,NA,TRBJ1-1,CASSGGVDTEAFF,TGTGCCAGCAGTGGGGGGGTGGACACTGAAGCTTTCTTT
NA,TRBV27,NA,TRBJ1-6,CASSYPDGNSPLHF,TGTGCCAGCAGTTATCCGGACGGGAATTCACCCCTCCACTTT
NA,TRBV9,NA,TRBJ2-5,CASSPRPEGGKQYF,TGTGCCAGCAGCCCCCGCCCCGAAGGCGGCAAGCAGTACTTC
TRBD2,TRBV6-1,NA,TRBJ2-3,CASSPRTSGYTDTQYF,TGTGCCAGCAGCCCCCGGACTAGCGGTTACACAGATACGCAGTATTTT
TRBD1,TRBV10-3,once,TRBJ1-5,CAVSESTGGDQPQHF,TGTGCCGTCAGTGAGTCCACAGGGGGCGATCAGCCCCAGCATTTT
NA,TRBV24-1,NA,TRBJ2-3,CATSEEWEADTQYF,TGTGCCACCAGTGAGGAATGGGAGGCAGATACGCAGTATTTT
NA,TRBV5-1,few,TRBJ1-2,CASSLHFASDDYGYTF,TGCGCCAGCAGCTTGCATTTCGCGTCAGATGACTATGGCTACACCTTC
TRBD2,TRBV7-2,NA,TRBJ2-1,CASSSLAGGPAEQFF,TGTGCCAGCAGCTCCTTAGCGGGGGGGCCGGCGGAGCAGTTCTTC
NA,TRBV15,NA,TRBJ2-1,CATSRDPNNEQFF,TGTGCCACCAGCAGAGATCCTAACAATGAGCAGTTCTTC
NA,TRBV6-2/TRBV6-3,NA,TRBJ2-3,CASSYPTDTQYF,TGTGCCAGCAGTTACCCCACAGATACGCAGTATTTT
NA,TRBV19,NA,TRBJ2-3,CASSSLGGLFTDTQYF,TGTGCCAGTAGTTCCCTCGGCGGACTCTTCACAGATACGCAGTATTTT
TRBD2,TRBV20-1,NA,TRBJ2-5,CNALPEREIGETQYF,TGCAATGCTCTCCCTGAGCGGGAGATAGGGGAGACCCAGTACTTC
NA,TRBV29-1,few,TRBJ2-5,CSVYSYLGTQYF,TGCAGCGTTTATAGCTACCTGGGGACCCAGTACTTC
NA,TRBV7-2,NA,TRBJ2-7,CASSQKSGTYVQYF,TGTGCCAGCAGCCAAAAGTCAGGTACCTACGTGCAGTACTTC
TRBD2,TRBV5-5,NA,TRBJ2-7,CASSYQAGGEQYF,TGTGCCAGCAGCTACCAAGCGGGGGGTGAGCAGTACTTC
NA,TRBV7-8,few,TRBJ1-5,CASSPPTGFNQPQHF,TGTGCCAGCAGCCCCCCCACAGGATTCAATCAGCCCCAGCATTTT
NA,TRBV7-6,NA,TRBJ1-5,CASSPMASNQPQHF,TGTGCCAGCAGCCCCATGGCTAGCAATCAGCCCCAGCATTTT
NA,TRBV18,NA,TRBJ1-5,CASSPPGSGDQPQHF,TGTGCCAGCTCACCACCGGGCAGTGGGGATCAGCCCCAGCATTTT
NA,TRBV6-5,NA,TRBJ1-2,CAISARGYGYTF,TGTGCCATCTCGGCCCGGGGGTATGGCTACACCTTC
TRBD1,TRBV20-1,few,TRBJ2-7,CSAPNPTTGGYEQYF,TGCAGTGCCCCGAACCCCACGACAGGGGGCTACGAGCAGTACTTC
TRBD2,TRBV14,NA,TRBJ2-1,CASSPRLAGVEQFF,TGTGCCAGCAGCCCGAGGCTAGCGGGAGTTGAGCAGTTCTTC
TRBD1,TRBV3-1,NA,TRBJ1-6,CASSRPGQTVGGSPLHF,TGTGCCAGCAGCCGCCCGGGACAGACCGTTGGGGGTTCACCCCTCCACTTT
TRBD1,TRBV5-1,NA,TRBJ1-1,CASSYRGRLNTEAFF,TGCGCCAGCAGTTACAGGGGGCGTTTGAACACTGAAGCTTTCTTT
NA,TRBV6-5,NA,TRBJ2-3,CASGFRTAVKADTQYF,TGTGCCAGCGGGTTTCGGACGGCGGTGAAAGCAGATACGCAGTATTTT
NA,TRBV27,few,TRBJ2-5,CASSNYQETQYF,TGTGCCAGCAGTAACTACCAAGAGACCCAGTACTTC
NA,TRBV9,few,TRBJ2-3,CASSVDVGTDTQYF,TGTGCCAGCAGCGTAGATGTCGGAACAGATACGCAGTATTTT
NA,TRBV20-1,few,TRBJ2-3,CSAHHYPSDTQYF,TGCAGTGCCCATCATTACCCGTCAGATACGCAGTATTTT
NA,TRBV21-1,NA,TRBJ2-4,CASSSTGLGRTKNIQYF,TGTGCCAGCAGCTCAACCGGACTAGGGAGAACCAAAAACATTCAGTACTTC
TRBD2,TRBV7-2,few,TRBJ2-3,CASSLMSSGNTDTQYF,TGTGCCAGCAGCTTAATGTCTAGCGGGAATACAGATACGCAGTATTTT
TRBD1,TRBV7-9,many,TRBJ2-1,CASSRLGQGNNEQFF,TGTGCCAGCAGCCGTTTGGGACAGGGAAACAATGAGCAGTTCTTC
TRBD2,TRBV5-6,few,TRBJ2-1,CASSKISGQSSYNEQFF,TGTGCCAGCAGCAAGATTAGCGGGCAGAGCTCCTACAATGAGCAGTTCTTC
NA,TRBV19,NA,TRBJ2-7,CASSILVGTPIRSYEQYF,TGTGCCAGTAGTATTTTGGTTGGAACTCCCATCCGCTCCTACGAGCAGTACTTC
NA,TRBV20-1,NA,TRBJ1-5,CSARRGDSNQPQHF,TGCAGTGCTAGAAGGGGGGATAGCAATCAGCCCCAGCATTTT
TRBD1,TRBV12-3/TRBV12-4,NA,TRBJ2-2,CASIRDRGTGELFF,TGTGCCAGCATTAGGGACAGGGGCACCGGGGAGCTGTTTTTT
TRBD2,TRBV29-1,NA,TRBJ2-7,CSVVWGGDEQYF,TGCAGCGTTGTGTGGGGAGGGGACGAGCAGTACTTC
NA,TRBV2,once,TRBJ2-7,CASRFRPRTNEQYF,TGTGCCAGCAGATTCCGCCCAAGGACTAACGAGCAGTACTTC
TRBD1,TRBV29-1,NA,TRBJ2-4,CSVSRQGASGEQYF,TGCAGCGTTTCACGACAGGGGGCTTCTGGAGAGCAGTACTTC
NA,TRBV29-1,NA,TRBJ1-5,CSVQGGAFGQPQHF,TGCAGCGTCCAAGGGGGGGCCTTTGGGCAGCCCCAGCATTTT
NA,TRBV29-1,few,TRBJ1-1,CSALFPPPRTEAFF,TGCAGCGCCCTCTTCCCCCCCCCACGCACTGAAGCTTTCTTT
NA,TRBV4-2,NA,TRBJ1-1,CASSQGKGNTEAFF,TGTGCCAGCAGCCAAGGTAAGGGGAACACTGAAGCTTTCTTT
NA,TRBV20-1,few,TRBJ2-5,CSATPTGPREQYF,TGCAGTGCTACCCCCACGGGCCCGCGAGAGCAGTACTTC
TRBD2,TRBV12-3/TRBV12-4,NA,TRBJ2-1,CAGSLGNLAGVEQFF,TGTGCCGGCAGTTTAGGAAATCTAGCGGGAGTTGAGCAGTTCTTC
NA,TRBV29-1,many,TRBJ2-7,CSVEESGPGEQYF,TGCAGCGTTGAAGAGTCAGGGCCTGGAGAGCAGTACTTC
NA,TRBV5-1,few,TRBJ2-3,CASSLGTGPKTDTQYF,TGTGCCAGCAGCTTGGGTACAGGCCCTAAGACAGATACGCAGTATTTT